This TCR beta chain stems from a study of T cell changes during pregnancy in multiple sclerosis. This CDR3 is built from 18 residues. The germline V gene encodes CDR1 SGHDN and CDR2 FVKESK. J lost 0 bases, V lost 3 bases, and 14 bases had no gene match. Assay: immunoSEQ multiplex PCR; the TCRdb copy retains only in-frame clones and omits some. The profile covers more than 30,000 clones, with over 80% appearing a single time and 0.3% to 0.45% taken by the ten largest. The chain combines TRBV14 with TRBJ2-7; TRBD2 matches 7 bases. This receptor was obtained from a female donor in good health, enrolled as a control in a pregnancy study. The starting material was CD4+ T cells from peripheral blood mononuclear cells, obtained in the third trimester of pregnancy. CDR3 sequence: CASSHPGGRDGRSYEQYF. CDR3 in DNA: TGTGCCAGCAGCCACCCGGGAGGAAGGGACGGACGCTCCTACGAGCAGTACTTC.